This TCR beta chain emerged from a study of T cell changes during pregnancy in multiple sclerosis. Germline CDR1 MNHEY, CDR2 SVGAGI. J lost 2 bases, V lost 5 bases, and 2 bases had no gene match. The CDR3 spans 14 residues. Profiled with immunoSEQ multiplex PCR; TCRdb holds only in-frame clones, not every one. Counted here are tens of thousands of clones, 90% occurring once; the ten biggest clones make up approximately 3%. The sequencing here drew on CD8+ T cells from peripheral blood mononuclear cells, taken before pregnancy. The receptor was isolated from a female donor with multiple sclerosis, enrolled in a pregnancy study. The chain couples TRBV6-5 to TRBJ2-1, with 8 bases that match TRBD2. As DNA, the CDR3 is TGTGCCAGCAGTCGGACTAGCCCCTACAATGAGCAGTTCTTC. Protein product: CASSRTSPYNEQFF.